The present T cell receptor (beta chain) was sequenced within a study of cytomegalovirus exposure and HLA in healthy donors. Overall study context: The same platform was used for the 120 validation repertoires and the roughly 600 first-cohort repertoires, a later analysis reported. Whole-study results and caveats: Most sequenced TCRs were rare (though some public TCRs occurred in many donors). Reported results showed that the classifier diagnosed cytomegalovirus status with high specificity and sensitivity. In the 120 validation repertoires, more than 85% of cluster scores exceeded 0, per a later analysis.

With 6 bases clipped from V and 5 bases from J, the junction kept 8 bases outside the gene matches. Looked up from germline, CDR1 is MNHNS and CDR2 is SASEGT. The CDR3 has 14 amino acids. Comment on this clone: Antigen specificity is unknown.

This table comes from immunoSEQ multiplex PCR, and its TCRdb copy is limited to in-frame clones, with some not included. The table includes approximately 120,000 clones, around 94% detected once. The V gene is TRBV6-1, the J gene TRBJ2-7; 9 bases agree with TRBD1. Material: PBMCs. The clonotype was recovered from a woman aged 18-29 years in good health and CMV-seronegative. CDR3 nucleotides: TGTGCCAGCAGCAACCGGGACAGGGCCGACGAGCAGTACTTC. It codes for CASSNRDRADEQYF.